The T cell receptor beta chain under discussion was sequenced for a study of post-analysis software for immune sequencing data. Study as a whole: Included courses were relapsing-remitting and secondary progressive multiple sclerosis; progressive-relapsing multiple sclerosis was also included.

Overall study findings and caveats: Normalized Chao1 diversity in multiple sclerosis patients fell significantly below that of controls. Samples prepared in the same batch strongly co-clustered by F measure. Compared with controls, patients had more of 4 to 6 TRBV segments, including TRBV5-6, TRBV5-1 and TRBV20-1.

Unique molecular identifiers were built into the TCR beta cDNA libraries. TCRdb independently ran MiXCR on the PCR reads; one entry per CDR3 protein. This repertoire shows roughly 650,000 distinct CDR3 sequences, approximately 60% found once; its top ten account for about 11%. With respect to this clonotype: The antigen remains unidentified. One end of the junction fails to match germline, which may point to a read error.

Germline CDR1 and CDR2: SGHDT and YYEEEE. This CDR3 has 15 residues. The source is a girl aged 2 to 10 with multiple sclerosis. The chain uses TRBV5-6 and TRBJ1-5; D is possibly TRBD1 (5 bases). The sequencing input was blood. CDR3 amino acids: CAGSSLRTNNQPQHF. For the CDR3, the DNA is TGTGCCGGCAGCTCTCTAAGGACAAACAATCAGCCCCAGCATTTT.